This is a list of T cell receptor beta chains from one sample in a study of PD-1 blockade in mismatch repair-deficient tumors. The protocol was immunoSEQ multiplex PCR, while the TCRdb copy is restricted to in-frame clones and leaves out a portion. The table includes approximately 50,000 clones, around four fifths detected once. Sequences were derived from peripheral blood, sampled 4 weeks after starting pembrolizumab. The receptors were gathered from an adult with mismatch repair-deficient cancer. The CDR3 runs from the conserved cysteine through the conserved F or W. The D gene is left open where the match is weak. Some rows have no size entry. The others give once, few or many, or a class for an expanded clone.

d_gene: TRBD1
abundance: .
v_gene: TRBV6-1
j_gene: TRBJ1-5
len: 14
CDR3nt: TGTGCCAGCAGTGGGACAGGGTTGGTTCAGCCCCAGCATTTT
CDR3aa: CASSGTGLVQPQHF

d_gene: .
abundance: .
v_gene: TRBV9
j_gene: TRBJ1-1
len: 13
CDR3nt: TGTGCCAGCAGCGAACAGGGAAGCACTGAAGCTTTCTTT
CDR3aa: CASSEQGSTEAFF

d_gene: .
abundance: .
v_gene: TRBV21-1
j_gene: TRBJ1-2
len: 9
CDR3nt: TGTGCCAGCAGCCGAAAGGCGGCCTTC
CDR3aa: CASSRKAAF

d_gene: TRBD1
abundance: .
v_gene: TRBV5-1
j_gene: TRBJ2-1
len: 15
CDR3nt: TGCGCCAGCAGCTTGGACGGGACAGGGATCGGTGAGCAGTTCTTC
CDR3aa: CASSLDGTGIGEQFF

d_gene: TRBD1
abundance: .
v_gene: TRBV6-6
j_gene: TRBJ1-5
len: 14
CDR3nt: TGTGCCAGCTTGCGGGACAGTAGCAATCAGCCCCAGCATTTT
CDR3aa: CASLRDSSNQPQHF

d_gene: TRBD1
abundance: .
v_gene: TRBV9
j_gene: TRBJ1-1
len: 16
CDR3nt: TGTGCCAGCAGCGCCTCGCAGGGGGCATTGTACACTGAAGCTTTCTTT
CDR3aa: CASSASQGALYTEAFF

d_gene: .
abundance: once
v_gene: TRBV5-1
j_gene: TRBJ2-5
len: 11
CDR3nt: TGCGCCAGCAGCCAGCAAGAGACCCAGTACTTC
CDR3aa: CASSQQETQYF

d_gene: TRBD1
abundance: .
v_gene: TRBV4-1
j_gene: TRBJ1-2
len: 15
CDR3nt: TGCGCCAGCAGCCAAGAATGGACAGGGAACTATGGCTACACCTTC
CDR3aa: CASSQEWTGNYGYTF

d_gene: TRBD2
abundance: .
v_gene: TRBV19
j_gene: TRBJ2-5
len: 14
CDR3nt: TGTGCCAGCTCGACTAGCGGAAATCCCAAGACCCAGTACTTC
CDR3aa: CASSTSGNPKTQYF

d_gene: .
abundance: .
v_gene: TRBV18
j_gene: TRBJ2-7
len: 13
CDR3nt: TGTGCCAGCTCACCGGGGGCAGATTACGAGCAGTACTTC
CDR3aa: CASSPGADYEQYF

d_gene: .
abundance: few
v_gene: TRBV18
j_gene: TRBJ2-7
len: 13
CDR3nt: TGTGCCAGCTCACCACAACACGATTACGAGCAGTACTTC
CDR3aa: CASSPQHDYEQYF

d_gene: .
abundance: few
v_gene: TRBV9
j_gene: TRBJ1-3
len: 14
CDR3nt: TGTGCCAGCAGCGTGGTTCCAACGGGAAACACCATATATTTT
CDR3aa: CASSVVPTGNTIYF

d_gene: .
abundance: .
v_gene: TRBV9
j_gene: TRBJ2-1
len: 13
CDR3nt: TGTGCCAGCAGCGCTTACCAGGGCAATGAGCAGTTCTTC
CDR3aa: CASSAYQGNEQFF

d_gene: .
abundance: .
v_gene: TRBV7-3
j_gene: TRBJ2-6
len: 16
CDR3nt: TGTGCCAGCAGTCGAAATGCGGTCTCTGGGGCCAACGTCCTGACTTTC
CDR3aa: CASSRNAVSGANVLTF

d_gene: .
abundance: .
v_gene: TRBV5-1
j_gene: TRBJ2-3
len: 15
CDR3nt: TGCGCCAGCAGCTTGGTCTCTGCGACTTCAGATACGCAGTATTTT
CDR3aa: CASSLVSATSDTQYF

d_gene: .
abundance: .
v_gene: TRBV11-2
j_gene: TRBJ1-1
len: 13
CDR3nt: TGTGCCAGCAGCTTTAGGGTTGCGACTGAAGCTTTCTTT
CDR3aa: CASSFRVATEAFF

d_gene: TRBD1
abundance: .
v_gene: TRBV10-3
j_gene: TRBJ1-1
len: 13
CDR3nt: TGTGCCACTAATCCGGGACAGAGCACTGAAGCTTTCTTT
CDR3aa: CATNPGQSTEAFF

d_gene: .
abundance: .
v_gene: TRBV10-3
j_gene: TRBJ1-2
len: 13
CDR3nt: TGTGCCATCAGTGGTAACACTAACTATGGCTACACCTTC
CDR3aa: CAISGNTNYGYTF

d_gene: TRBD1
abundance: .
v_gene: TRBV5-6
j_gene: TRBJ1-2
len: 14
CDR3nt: TGTGCCAGCAGCTGGGGACAGGGAACGTATGGCTACACCTTC
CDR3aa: CASSWGQGTYGYTF

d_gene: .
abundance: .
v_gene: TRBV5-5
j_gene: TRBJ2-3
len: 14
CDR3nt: TGTGCCAGCAGCTTGGGGCCCGGCACAGATACGCAGTATTTT
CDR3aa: CASSLGPGTDTQYF

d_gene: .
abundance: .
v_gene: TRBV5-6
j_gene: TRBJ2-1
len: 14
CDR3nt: TGTGCCAGCAGCTTAGGGGCGCTCTACAATGAGCAGTTCTTC
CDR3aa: CASSLGALYNEQFF

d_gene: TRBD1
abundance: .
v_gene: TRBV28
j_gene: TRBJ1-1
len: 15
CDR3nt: TGTGCCAGCAGTCCGACAGGGGACCCCTACCCTGAAGCTTTCTTT
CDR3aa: CASSPTGDPYPEAFF

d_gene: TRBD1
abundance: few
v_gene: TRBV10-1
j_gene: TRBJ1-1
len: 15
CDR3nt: TGCGCCAGCAGTGTAAGACAGGGAAGGGACACTGAAGCTTTCTTT
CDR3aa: CASSVRQGRDTEAFF

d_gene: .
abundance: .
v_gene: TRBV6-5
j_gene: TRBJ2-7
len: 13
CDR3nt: TGTGCCAGCAGCCCCCCCGGGTTCTACGAGCAGTACTTC
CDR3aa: CASSPPGFYEQYF

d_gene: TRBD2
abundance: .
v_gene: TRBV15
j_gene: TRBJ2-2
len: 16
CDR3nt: TGTGCCACCAGCAGAGCTAGCGGGGCCGCCGGCGGGGAGCTGTTTTTT
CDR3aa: CATSRASGAAGGELFF

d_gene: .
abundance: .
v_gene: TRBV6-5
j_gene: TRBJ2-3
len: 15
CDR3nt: TGTGCCAGCAGTTACTCTACAGGGAGCACAGATACGCAGTATTTT
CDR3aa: CASSYSTGSTDTQYF

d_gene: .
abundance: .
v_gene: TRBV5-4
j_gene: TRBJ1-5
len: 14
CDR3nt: TGTGCCAGCAGTTCTCAGGGGAGCAATCAGCCCCAGCATTTT
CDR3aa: CASSSQGSNQPQHF

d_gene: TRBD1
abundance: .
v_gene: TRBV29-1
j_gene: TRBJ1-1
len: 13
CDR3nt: TGCAGCGTTGAAGATCAAGGGACAGGGGGATCTTTCTTT
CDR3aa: CSVEDQGTGGSFF

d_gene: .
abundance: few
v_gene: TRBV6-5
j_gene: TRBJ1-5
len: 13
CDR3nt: TGTGCCAGCAGATACAGGCTCAATCAGCCCCAGCATTTT
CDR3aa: CASRYRLNQPQHF

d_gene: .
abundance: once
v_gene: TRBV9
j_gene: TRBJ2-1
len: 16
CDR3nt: TGTGCCAGCAGCGCAATAGGGGGGGGACAACACAATGAGCAGTTCTTC
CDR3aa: CASSAIGGGQHNEQFF

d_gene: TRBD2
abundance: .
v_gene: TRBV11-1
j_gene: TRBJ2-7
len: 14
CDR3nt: TGTGCCAGCAGCACCCTAGCGGGAGGTCTCGAGCAGTACTTC
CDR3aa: CASSTLAGGLEQYF

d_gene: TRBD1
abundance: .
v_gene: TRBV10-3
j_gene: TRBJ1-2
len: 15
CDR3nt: TGTGCCATCACTACAGGGGGCTTTGGGAGCTATGGCTACACCTTC
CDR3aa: CAITTGGFGSYGYTF

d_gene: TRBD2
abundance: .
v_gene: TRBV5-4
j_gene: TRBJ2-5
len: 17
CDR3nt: TGTGCCAGCAGCTTGGACTCAATAGCGGGAGGCCGGGAGACCCAGTACTTC
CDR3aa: CASSLDSIAGGRETQYF

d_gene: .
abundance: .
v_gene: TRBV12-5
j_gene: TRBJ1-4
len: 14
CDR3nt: TGTGCTAGTGGTTTGGACAGACTCGATGAAAAACTGTTTTTT
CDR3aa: CASGLDRLDEKLFF

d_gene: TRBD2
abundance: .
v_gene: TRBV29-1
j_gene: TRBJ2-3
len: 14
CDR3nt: TGCAGCGTCAAGCGGGAGGGTAGGTCAGATACGCAGTATTTT
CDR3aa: CSVKREGRSDTQYF

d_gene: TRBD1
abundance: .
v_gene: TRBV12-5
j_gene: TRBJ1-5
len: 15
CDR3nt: TGTGCTAGTGGTTTGCTACAGGGGGACTATCAGCCCCAGCATTTT
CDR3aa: CASGLLQGDYQPQHF

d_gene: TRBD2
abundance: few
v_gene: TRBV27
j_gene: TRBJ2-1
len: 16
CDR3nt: TGTGCCAGCAGAGGATATAGCGGGAGCCTCTACAATGAGCAGTTCTTC
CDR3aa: CASRGYSGSLYNEQFF

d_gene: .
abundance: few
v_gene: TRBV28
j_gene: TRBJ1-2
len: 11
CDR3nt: TGTGCCAGCAGTTCAGCCGGGAGCAACACCTTC
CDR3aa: CASSSAGSNTF

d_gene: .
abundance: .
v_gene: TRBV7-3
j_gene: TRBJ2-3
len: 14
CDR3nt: TGTGCCAGCAGCTTCGGACAGGAGGGCGGTACGCAGTATTTT
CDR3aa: CASSFGQEGGTQYF

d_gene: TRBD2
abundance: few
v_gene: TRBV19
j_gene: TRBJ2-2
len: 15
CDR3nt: TGTGCCAGTAGTAACAGCGGGAGCGTTACCGGGGAGCTGTTTTTT
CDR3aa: CASSNSGSVTGELFF

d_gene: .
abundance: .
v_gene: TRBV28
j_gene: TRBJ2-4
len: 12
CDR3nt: TGTGCCAGCAGTTTGGTGGAGAACATTCAGTACTTC
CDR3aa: CASSLVENIQYF